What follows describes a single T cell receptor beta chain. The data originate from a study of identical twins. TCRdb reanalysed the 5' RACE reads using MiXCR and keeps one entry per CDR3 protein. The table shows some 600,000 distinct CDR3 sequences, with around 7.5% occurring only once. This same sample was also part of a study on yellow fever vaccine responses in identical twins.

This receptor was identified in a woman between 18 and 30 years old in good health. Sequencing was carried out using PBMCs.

CDR3 DNA sequence: TGTGCCAGCAGCGAGCAGACGAACACTGAAGCTTTCTTT. As protein: CASSEQTNTEAFF. The V gene is TRBV12-3 or TRBV12-4, the J gene TRBJ1-1; unclear D gene. The CDR3 is made up of 13 amino acids. Trimming removed 6 bases from V and 1 base from J, with 9 bases in between.